This TCR beta chain was sequenced for a study of a mutant IDH1 vaccine in newly diagnosed glioma. Study findings and constraints: Shifts in the top peripheral T cell clonotypes seemed unrelated to pseudoprogression.

As regards this clone: The antigen remains undetermined.

Produced via immunoSEQ multiplex PCR; TCRdb's table is partial and in-frame only. The table has 35,000 to 45,000 clones, about 80% seen once. V lost 6 bases and J lost 5; bases outside the gene matches: 8. This CDR3 is built from 16 residues. Germline CDR1 is SGHTA and CDR2 is FQGNSA. Time point in this sample: week 35, safety follow-up. Every single dose of the vaccine, 300 ug of mutant IDH1 20-mer peptide, came with topical imiquimod. This receptor was taken from a woman between 50 and 59 years old with glioma. The source material was PBMCs, sampled from a glioma patient whose treatment included an IDH1 peptide vaccine. The chain has TRBV7-2 and TRBJ2-3; 13 bases fit TRBD2. The CDR3 DNA sequence: TGTGCCAGCAGACGAGGGACTAGCGGGGCTATAGATACGCAGTATTTT. Amino acids: CASRRGTSGAIDTQYF.